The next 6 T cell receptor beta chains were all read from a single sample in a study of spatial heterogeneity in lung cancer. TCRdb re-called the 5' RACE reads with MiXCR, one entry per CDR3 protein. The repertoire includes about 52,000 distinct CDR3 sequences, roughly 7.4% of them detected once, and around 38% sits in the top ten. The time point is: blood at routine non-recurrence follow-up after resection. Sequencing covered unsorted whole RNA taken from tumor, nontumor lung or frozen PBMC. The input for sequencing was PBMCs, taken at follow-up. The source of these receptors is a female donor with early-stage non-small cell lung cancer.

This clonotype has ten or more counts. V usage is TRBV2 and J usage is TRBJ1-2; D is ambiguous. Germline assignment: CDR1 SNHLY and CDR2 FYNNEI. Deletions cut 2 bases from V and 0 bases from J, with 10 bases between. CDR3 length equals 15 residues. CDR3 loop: CASSEYLPANYGYTF. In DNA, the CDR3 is TGTGCCAGCAGTGAATACCTCCCAGCTAACTATGGCTACACCTTC.

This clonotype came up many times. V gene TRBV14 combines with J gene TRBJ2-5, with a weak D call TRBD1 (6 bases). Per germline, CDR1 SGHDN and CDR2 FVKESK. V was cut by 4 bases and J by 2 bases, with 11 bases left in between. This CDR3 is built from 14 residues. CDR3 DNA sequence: TGTGCCAGCAGCCCAGGTGGACAGCAAGAGACCCAGTACTTC. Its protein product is CASSPGGQQETQYF.

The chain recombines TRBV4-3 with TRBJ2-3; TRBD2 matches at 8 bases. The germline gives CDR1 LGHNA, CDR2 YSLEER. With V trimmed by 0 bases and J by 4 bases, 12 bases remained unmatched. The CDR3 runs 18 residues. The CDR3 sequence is CASSQDGRRGGGPDTQYF. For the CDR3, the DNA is TGCGCCAGCAGCCAAGACGGACGACGGGGGGGAGGCCCAGATACGCAGTATTTT.

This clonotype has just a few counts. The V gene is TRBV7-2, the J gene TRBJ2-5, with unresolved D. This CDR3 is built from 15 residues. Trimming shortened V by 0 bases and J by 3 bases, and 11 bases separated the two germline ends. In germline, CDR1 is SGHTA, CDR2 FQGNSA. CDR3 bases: TGTGCCAGCAGCTTAGCGAGGTCCCTAAAAGAGACCCAGTACTTC. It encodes CASSLARSLKETQYF.

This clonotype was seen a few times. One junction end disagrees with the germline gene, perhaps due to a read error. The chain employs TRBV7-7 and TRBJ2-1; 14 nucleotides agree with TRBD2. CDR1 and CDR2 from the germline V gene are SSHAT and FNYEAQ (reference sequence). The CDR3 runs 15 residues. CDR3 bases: TGTGCTAGCAGCTTGACTAGCGGGGGGGACAATGAGCAGTTCTTC. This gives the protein CASSLTSGGDNEQFF.

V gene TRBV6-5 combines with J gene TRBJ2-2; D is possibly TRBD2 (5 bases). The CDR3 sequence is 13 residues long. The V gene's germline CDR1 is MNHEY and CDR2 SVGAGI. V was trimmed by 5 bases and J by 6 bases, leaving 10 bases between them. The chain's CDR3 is CASSRDLAGELFF. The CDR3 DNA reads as TGTGCCAGCAGTCGGGATCTAGCCGGGGAGCTGTTTTTT.